These 6 T cell receptor beta chains share one sample of origin, sequenced in a study of a mutant IDH1 vaccine in newly diagnosed glioma. Stated time point: week 35, safety follow-up. A 20-mer mutant IDH1 peptide at 300 ug was injected subcutaneously with topical imiquimod. TCRdb's copy holds only in-frame clones and misses some; the assay was immunoSEQ multiplex PCR. The table has 31,000 or so clones, about four fifths seen once. No antigens are known for them. Sequencing was performed on PBMCs, taken from a glioma patient whose treatment included an IDH1 peptide vaccine. Receptors originate from a man aged 25 to 40 with glioma.

The chain combines TRBV11-3 with TRBJ1-3, with D possibly being TRBD1 (6 bases). This CDR3 region has 15 residues. The germline V gene has CDR1 SGHNT and CDR2 YENEEA. Between the trimmed V and J ends, which lost 5 bases and 2 bases, there was a span of 13 bases. The CDR3 DNA sequence: TGTGCCAGCAGCGTAGGAGGACAGACTGGAAACACCATATATTTT. It specifies CASSVGGQTGNTIYF.

The rearrangement uses TRBV7-9 and TRBJ2-7; 7 positions agree with TRBD1. The trim removed 5 bases at V and 0 bases at J, leaving 4 bases unmatched. Per the germline V gene, CDR1 is SEHNR and CDR2 is FQNEAQ (reference sequence). This CDR3 has 14 residues. This CDR3 is CASSHRDSSYEQYF. The DNA for the CDR3 is TGTGCCAGCAGCCACCGGGACAGCTCCTACGAGCAGTACTTC.

V usage is TRBV5-1 and J usage is TRBJ2-1; TRBD2 agrees at 8 bases. Per germline, CDR1 SGHRS and CDR2 YFSETQ. V gave up 6 bases and J gave up 5 bases; unmatched junction bases: 7. This CDR3 spans 14 amino acids. The CDR3 loop is CASNRLAGNNEQFF. The CDR3 DNA reads as TGCGCCAGCAATAGGCTAGCGGGTAACAATGAGCAGTTCTTC.

Only a few counts were recorded for this clone. The CDR3 region has the DNA TGTGCCAGCAGTGATCAGGGGAAAGGAAAACTGTTTTTT. It encodes CASSDQGKGKLFF. The rearrangement joins TRBV2 to TRBJ1-4, with D perhaps matching TRBD1 (6 bases). CDR1 SNHLY and CDR2 FYNNEI come from the germline V gene. CDR3 length: 13 amino acids. Trimming stripped 3 bases from V and 10 bases from J, with 12 bases between.

This chain uses TRBV7-8 with TRBJ2-2, with D tentatively TRBD2 (5 bases). This CDR3 region has 12 residues. Germline assignment: CDR1 SGHVS and CDR2 FQNEAQ. With 9 bases removed from V and 13 bases from J, the gap between germline ends came to 18 bases. The CDR3 loop reads CASLPEGVALFF. CDR3 sequence (DNA): TGTGCCAGTCTACCCGAGGGCGTAGCGCTGTTTTTT.

The chain carries TRBV19 and TRBJ2-7; perhaps TRBD2 as D (6 bases). CDR1 is LNHDA and CDR2 is SQIVND in the germline V gene (reference sequence). V dropped 6 bases and J dropped 1 base, with 13 bases sitting between them. This CDR3 has 14 residues. The CDR3 nucleotides read TGTGCCAGTAGGGAGGGCGTAGAGTCCTACGAGCAGTACTTC. Translating it yields CASREGVESYEQYF.